This T cell receptor beta chain is drawn from a study of blood T cell repertoires in COVID-19. The overall study: Specimens from acute and convalescent COVID-19 originated in the United States, Italy and Spain.

Unmatched junction bases numbered 9, after V lost 4 bases and J lost 3 bases. This CDR3 has 16 residues. Germline CDR1 and CDR2: SGHNT and YYREEE (reference sequence). Assay used: immunoSEQ multiplex PCR; TCRdb lists only in-frame clones, some missing. The table has some 450,000 clones, more than 70% seen once. The source material was peripheral blood. This clonotype was obtained from a woman between 45 and 60 years old with COVID-19, enrolled during active disease. The gene calls are TRBV5-4 and TRBJ2-3; 9 bases line up with TRBD2. CDR3 sequence (DNA): TGTGCCAGCAGCCCGGTTGCGGGGGGGGATACAGATACGCAGTATTTT. It yields the protein CASSPVAGGDTDTQYF.